This section outlines one TCR beta chain sequence together with its context. The CDR3 has 12 amino acids. In germline, CDR1 is GTSNPN, CDR2 SVGIG (reference sequence). The V end was cut by 2 bases, the J end by 4 bases, with 9 bases between. The source of the sample is a study of blood T cell repertoires in COVID-19. This table comes from immunoSEQ multiplex PCR, and its TCRdb copy is limited to in-frame clones, with some not included. The data show approximately 65,000 clones, around 90% seen once. The specimen sequenced was peripheral blood. The V and J genes are TRBV30 and TRBJ2-7; D ambiguous. This sequence was found in a man aged 50 to 59 with COVID-19, enrolled during active disease. The CDR3 loop reads CAWSTTAYEQYF. CDR3 nucleotide sequence: TGTGCCTGGAGTACAACAGCATACGAGCAGTACTTC.